The rows below give T cell receptor beta chains drawn from one sample of a study of shared clonotypes between healthy human individuals. Here immunoSEQ multiplex PCR was the method, and the copy in TCRdb shows in-frame clones only, minus some. This table holds about 820,000 clones, 90% to 95% found once. Sample: naive CD8+ T cells sorted from blood. These receptors were collected from a man aged 25-40 years in good health. Both conserved end residues are part of each CDR3. A D gene is named only where the DNA matches it firmly. Part of the rows lack a size; the others show once, few, many or a class for expanded clones.

CDR3 length: 17; V gene: TRBV9; J gene: TRBJ2-3; D gene: -; clone size: -; CDR3 protein: CASSVSSGVLSTDTQYF; CDR3 DNA: TGTGCCAGCAGCGTATCCTCGGGGGTCCTTAGCACAGATACGCAGTATTTT
CDR3 length: 16; V gene: TRBV2; J gene: TRBJ2-1; D gene: TRBD2; clone size: -; CDR3 protein: CASRVGLAGRSNEQFF; CDR3 DNA: TGTGCCAGCAGGGTGGGACTAGCGGGAAGGAGCAATGAGCAGTTCTTC
CDR3 length: 14; V gene: TRBV28; J gene: TRBJ2-7; D gene: TRBD2; clone size: -; CDR3 protein: CASMETSVHYEQYF; CDR3 DNA: TGTGCCAGCATGGAGACTAGCGTTCACTACGAGCAGTACTTC
CDR3 length: 15; V gene: TRBV11-2; J gene: TRBJ2-1; D gene: -; clone size: -; CDR3 protein: CASSLVQGIYNEQFF; CDR3 DNA: TGTGCCAGCAGCTTAGTTCAGGGAATCTACAATGAGCAGTTCTTC
CDR3 length: 18; V gene: TRBV2; J gene: TRBJ2-7; D gene: TRBD2; clone size: -; CDR3 protein: CASRDPGLAGGLAYEQYF; CDR3 DNA: TGTGCCAGCAGGGACCCGGGACTAGCGGGAGGTTTGGCGTACGAGCAGTACTTC
CDR3 length: 14; V gene: TRBV7-9; J gene: TRBJ2-3; D gene: -; clone size: -; CDR3 protein: CASSSVWSTDTQYF; CDR3 DNA: TGTGCCAGCAGCTCCGTGTGGAGCACAGATACGCAGTATTTT
CDR3 length: 17; V gene: TRBV9; J gene: TRBJ2-1; D gene: -; clone size: -; CDR3 protein: CASSAPRLGISYNEQFF; CDR3 DNA: TGTGCCAGCAGCGCCCCAAGGTTGGGCATCTCCTACAATGAGCAGTTCTTC
CDR3 length: 11; V gene: TRBV27; J gene: TRBJ2-1; D gene: -; clone size: -; CDR3 protein: CASSFLNEQFF; CDR3 DNA: TGTGCCAGCAGTTTTCTGAATGAGCAGTTCTTC
CDR3 length: 18; V gene: TRBV4-2; J gene: TRBJ2-1; D gene: TRBD2; clone size: -; CDR3 protein: CASSQGPGLAGLSHEQFF; CDR3 DNA: TGTGCCAGCAGCCAAGGCCCTGGACTAGCGGGATTGTCTCATGAGCAGTTCTTC
CDR3 length: 14; V gene: TRBV28; J gene: TRBJ1-1; D gene: -; clone size: -; CDR3 protein: CASSLTRGNTEAFF; CDR3 DNA: TGTGCCAGCAGTTTAACGAGGGGGAACACTGAAGCTTTCTTT
CDR3 length: 14; V gene: TRBV15; J gene: TRBJ1-2; D gene: -; clone size: -; CDR3 protein: CATSRSRDLGGYTF; CDR3 DNA: TGTGCCACCAGCAGATCGCGGGACTTAGGTGGCTACACCTTC
CDR3 length: 14; V gene: TRBV19; J gene: TRBJ2-1; D gene: -; clone size: -; CDR3 protein: CASSKWDDYNEQFF; CDR3 DNA: TGTGCCAGTAGTAAGTGGGACGATTACAATGAGCAGTTCTTC
CDR3 length: 14; V gene: TRBV27; J gene: TRBJ2-7; D gene: TRBD2; clone size: -; CDR3 protein: CASSPSGSTYEQYF; CDR3 DNA: TGTGCCAGCAGTCCTAGCGGGAGCACCTACGAGCAGTACTTC
CDR3 length: 11; V gene: TRBV7-6; J gene: TRBJ2-1; D gene: -; clone size: -; CDR3 protein: CASSANNEQFF; CDR3 DNA: TGTGCCAGCAGCGCAAACAATGAGCAGTTCTTC
CDR3 length: 17; V gene: TRBV21-1; J gene: TRBJ2-7; D gene: -; clone size: -; CDR3 protein: CASSKGTTGSGGGEQYF; CDR3 DNA: TGTGCCAGCAGCAAAGGCACTACAGGGAGTGGAGGAGGCGAGCAGTACTTC
CDR3 length: 14; V gene: TRBV7-9; J gene: TRBJ2-5; D gene: -; clone size: -; CDR3 protein: CASSPPWGAETQYF; CDR3 DNA: TGTGCCAGCAGCCCCCCTTGGGGCGCAGAGACCCAGTACTTC
CDR3 length: 14; V gene: TRBV5-6; J gene: TRBJ2-7; D gene: -; clone size: -; CDR3 protein: CASSLGALVPEQYF; CDR3 DNA: TGTGCCAGCAGCTTGGGGGCTCTAGTTCCCGAGCAGTACTTC
CDR3 length: 14; V gene: TRBV11-2; J gene: TRBJ2-1; D gene: TRBD2; clone size: -; CDR3 protein: CASSLAGGPNEQFF; CDR3 DNA: TGTGCCAGCAGCTTAGCGGGAGGGCCTAATGAGCAGTTCTTC
CDR3 length: 13; V gene: TRBV7-9; J gene: TRBJ2-1; D gene: -; clone size: -; CDR3 protein: CASSPRDGNEQFF; CDR3 DNA: TGTGCCAGCAGCCCCAGGGACGGGAATGAGCAGTTCTTC
CDR3 length: 11; V gene: TRBV28; J gene: TRBJ2-1; D gene: -; clone size: -; CDR3 protein: CASLRGHEQFF; CDR3 DNA: TGTGCCAGCTTAAGGGGCCATGAGCAGTTCTTC
CDR3 length: 14; V gene: TRBV27; J gene: TRBJ1-5; D gene: -; clone size: -; CDR3 protein: CASSLVGGNQPQHF; CDR3 DNA: TGTGCCAGCAGTTTAGTGGGAGGCAATCAGCCCCAGCATTTT
CDR3 length: 13; V gene: TRBV18; J gene: TRBJ2-5; D gene: -; clone size: -; CDR3 protein: CASSPPDQETQYF; CDR3 DNA: TGTGCCAGCTCACCACCGGACCAAGAGACCCAGTACTTC
CDR3 length: 13; V gene: TRBV11-2; J gene: TRBJ2-7; D gene: -; clone size: -; CDR3 protein: CASSFSRGYEQYF; CDR3 DNA: TGTGCCAGCAGCTTTTCGCGGGGCTACGAGCAGTACTTC
CDR3 length: 15; V gene: TRBV27; J gene: TRBJ1-2; D gene: -; clone size: -; CDR3 protein: CASTSLAQPNYGYTF; CDR3 DNA: TGTGCCAGCACCTCACTTGCGCAGCCCAACTATGGCTACACCTTC
CDR3 length: 13; V gene: TRBV28; J gene: TRBJ1-1; D gene: -; clone size: -; CDR3 protein: CASAGRLNTEAFF; CDR3 DNA: TGTGCCAGCGCGGGGCGGTTGAACACTGAAGCTTTCTTT
CDR3 length: 13; V gene: TRBV10-3; J gene: TRBJ2-1; D gene: -; clone size: -; CDR3 protein: CAITEGTYNEQFF; CDR3 DNA: TGTGCCATCACCGAGGGAACCTACAATGAGCAGTTCTTC
CDR3 length: 16; V gene: TRBV7-9; J gene: TRBJ2-7; D gene: -; clone size: once; CDR3 protein: CASSLPPDRGDYEQYF; CDR3 DNA: TGTGCCAGCAGCTTACCCCCGGACAGAGGCGACTACGAGCAGTACTTC
CDR3 length: 19; V gene: TRBV7-9; J gene: TRBJ2-6; D gene: -; clone size: -; CDR3 protein: CASSSNDWGVGGGANVLTF; CDR3 DNA: TGTGCCAGCAGCTCCAATGATTGGGGGGTAGGTGGTGGGGCCAACGTCCTGACTTTC